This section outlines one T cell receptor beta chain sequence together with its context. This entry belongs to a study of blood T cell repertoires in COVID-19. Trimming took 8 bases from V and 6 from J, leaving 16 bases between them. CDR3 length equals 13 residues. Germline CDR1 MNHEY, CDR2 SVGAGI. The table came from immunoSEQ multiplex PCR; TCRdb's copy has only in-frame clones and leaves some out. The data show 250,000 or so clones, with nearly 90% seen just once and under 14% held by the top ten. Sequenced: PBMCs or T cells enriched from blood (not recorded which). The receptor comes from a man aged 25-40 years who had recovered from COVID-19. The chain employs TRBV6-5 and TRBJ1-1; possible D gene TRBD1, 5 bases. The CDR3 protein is CASVLGGVSEAFF. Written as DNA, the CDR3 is TGTGCCAGCGTTTTGGGGGGGGTTTCTGAAGCTTTCTTT.